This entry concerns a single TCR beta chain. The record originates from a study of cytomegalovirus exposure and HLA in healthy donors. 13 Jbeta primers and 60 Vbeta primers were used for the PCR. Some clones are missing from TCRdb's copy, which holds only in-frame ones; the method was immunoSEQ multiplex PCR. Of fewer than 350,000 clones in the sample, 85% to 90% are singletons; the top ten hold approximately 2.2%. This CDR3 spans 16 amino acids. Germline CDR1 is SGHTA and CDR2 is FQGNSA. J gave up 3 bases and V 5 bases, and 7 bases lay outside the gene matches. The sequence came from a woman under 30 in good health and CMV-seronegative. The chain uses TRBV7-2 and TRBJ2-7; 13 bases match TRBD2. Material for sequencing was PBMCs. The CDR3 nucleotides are TGTGCCAGCAGCGACGGGACTAGCGGGGCCAACTACGAGCAGTACTTC. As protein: CASSDGTSGANYEQYF.